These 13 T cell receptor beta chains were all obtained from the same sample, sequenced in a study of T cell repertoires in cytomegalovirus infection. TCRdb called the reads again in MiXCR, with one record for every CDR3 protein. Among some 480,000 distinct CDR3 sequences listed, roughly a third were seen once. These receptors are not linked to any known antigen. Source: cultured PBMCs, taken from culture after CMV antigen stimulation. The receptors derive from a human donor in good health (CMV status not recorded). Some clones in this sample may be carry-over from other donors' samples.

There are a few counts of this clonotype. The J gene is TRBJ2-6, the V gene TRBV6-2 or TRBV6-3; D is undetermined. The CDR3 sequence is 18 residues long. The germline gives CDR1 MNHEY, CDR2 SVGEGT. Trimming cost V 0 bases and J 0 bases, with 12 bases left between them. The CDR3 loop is CASSYSTVGLSGANVLTF. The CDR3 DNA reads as TGTGCCAGCAGTTACTCGACCGTGGGTCTCTCTGGGGCCAACGTCCTGACTTTC.

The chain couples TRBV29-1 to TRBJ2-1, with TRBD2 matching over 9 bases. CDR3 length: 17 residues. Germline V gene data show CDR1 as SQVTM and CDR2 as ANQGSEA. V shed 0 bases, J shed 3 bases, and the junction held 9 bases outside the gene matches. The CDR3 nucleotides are TGCAGCGTTGAAGATTTGTTTGCGGGAGGGGTCTACAATGAGCAGTTCTTC. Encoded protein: CSVEDLFAGGVYNEQFF.

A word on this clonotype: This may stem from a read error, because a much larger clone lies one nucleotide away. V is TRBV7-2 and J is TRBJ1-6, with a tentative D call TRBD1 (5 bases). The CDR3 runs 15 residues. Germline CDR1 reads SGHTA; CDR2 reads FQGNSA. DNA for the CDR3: TGTGCCAGCAGCTCCCCGGGACTGTCTAATACACCCCTCCACTTT. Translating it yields CASSSPGLSNTPLHF.

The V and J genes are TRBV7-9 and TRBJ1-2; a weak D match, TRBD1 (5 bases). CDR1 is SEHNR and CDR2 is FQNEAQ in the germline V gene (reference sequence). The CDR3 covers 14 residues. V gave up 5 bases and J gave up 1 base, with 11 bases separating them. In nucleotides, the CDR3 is TGTGCCAGCAGCCCTCAGGGAAATAACTATGGCTACACCTTC. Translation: CASSPQGNNYGYTF.

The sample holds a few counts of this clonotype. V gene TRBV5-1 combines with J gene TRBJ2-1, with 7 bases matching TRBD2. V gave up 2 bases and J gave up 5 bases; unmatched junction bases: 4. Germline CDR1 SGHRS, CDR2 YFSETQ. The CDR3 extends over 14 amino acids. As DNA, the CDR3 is TGCGCCAGCAGCTTCCTACTAGCGAACAATGAGCAGTTCTTC. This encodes CASSFLLANNEQFF.

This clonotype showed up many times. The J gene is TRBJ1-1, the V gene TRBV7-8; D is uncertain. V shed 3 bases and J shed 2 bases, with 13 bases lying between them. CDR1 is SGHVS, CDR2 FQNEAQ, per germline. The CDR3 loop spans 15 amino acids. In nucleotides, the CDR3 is TGTGCCAGCAGCTTGATAATGGGAGTCAACACTGAAGCTTTCTTT. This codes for CASSLIMGVNTEAFF. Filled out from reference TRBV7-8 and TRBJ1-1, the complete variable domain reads GAGVSQSPRYKVAKRGQDVALRCDPISGHVSLFWYQQALGQGPEFLTYFQNEAQLDKSGLPSDRFFAERPEGSVSTLKIQRTQQEDSAVYLCASSLIMGVNTEAFFGQGTRLTVV.

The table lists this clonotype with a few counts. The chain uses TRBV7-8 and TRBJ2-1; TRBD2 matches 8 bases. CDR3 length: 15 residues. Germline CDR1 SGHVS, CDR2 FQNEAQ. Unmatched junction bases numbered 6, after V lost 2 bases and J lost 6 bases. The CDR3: CASSLKVAGTNEQFF. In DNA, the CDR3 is TGTGCCAGCAGCTTAAAGGTAGCGGGGACCAATGAGCAGTTCTTC. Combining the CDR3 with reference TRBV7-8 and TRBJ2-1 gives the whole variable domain GAGVSQSPRYKVAKRGQDVALRCDPISGHVSLFWYQQALGQGPEFLTYFQNEAQLDKSGLPSDRFFAERPEGSVSTLKIQRTQQEDSAVYLCASSLKVAGTNEQFFGPGTRLTVL.

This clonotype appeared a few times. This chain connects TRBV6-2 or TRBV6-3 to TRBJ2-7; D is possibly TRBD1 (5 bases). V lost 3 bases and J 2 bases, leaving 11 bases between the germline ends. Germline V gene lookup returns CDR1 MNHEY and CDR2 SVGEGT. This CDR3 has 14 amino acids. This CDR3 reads CASSYGAATYEQYF. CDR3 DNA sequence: TGTGCCAGCAGTTATGGGGCGGCCACCTACGAGCAGTACTTC.

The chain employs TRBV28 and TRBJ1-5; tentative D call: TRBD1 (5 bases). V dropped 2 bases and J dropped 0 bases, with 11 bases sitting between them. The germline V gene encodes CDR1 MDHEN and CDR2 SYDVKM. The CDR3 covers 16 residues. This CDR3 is CASSLPGTDSNQPQHF. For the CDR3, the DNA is TGTGCCAGCAGTTTACCCGGGACCGATAGCAATCAGCCCCAGCATTTT.

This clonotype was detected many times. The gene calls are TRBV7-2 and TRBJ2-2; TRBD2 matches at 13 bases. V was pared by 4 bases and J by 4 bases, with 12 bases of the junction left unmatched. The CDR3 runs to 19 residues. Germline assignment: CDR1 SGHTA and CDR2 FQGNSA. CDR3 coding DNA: TGTGCCAGCAGCTACAGAGGACTAGCGGGAGTGGAGGGCACCGGGGAGCTGTTTTTT. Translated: CASSYRGLAGVEGTGELFF.

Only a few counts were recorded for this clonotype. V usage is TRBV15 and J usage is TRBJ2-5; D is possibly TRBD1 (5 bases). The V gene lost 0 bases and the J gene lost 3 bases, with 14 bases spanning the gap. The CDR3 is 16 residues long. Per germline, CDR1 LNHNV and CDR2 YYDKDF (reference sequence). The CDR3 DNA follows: TGTGCCACCAGCAGAGACAGCAGGGTAGCCGAAGAGACCCAGTACTTC. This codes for CATSRDSRVAEETQYF.

The CDR3 reads CASSPARQGRDTQYF. DNA of the CDR3: TGTGCCAGCAGCCCCGCTCGGCAGGGGCGGGATACGCAGTATTTT. The chain joins TRBV5-4 to TRBJ2-3; perhaps TRBD1 as D (6 bases). The V end was cut by 4 bases, the J end by 6 bases, with 18 bases between. Per germline, CDR1 SGHNT and CDR2 YYREEE (reference sequence). The length of the CDR3 is 15 residues.

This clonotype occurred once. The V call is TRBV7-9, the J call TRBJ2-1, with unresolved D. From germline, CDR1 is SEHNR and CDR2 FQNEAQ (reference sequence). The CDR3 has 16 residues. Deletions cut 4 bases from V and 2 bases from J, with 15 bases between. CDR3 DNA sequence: TGTGCCAGCAGCTCCGGTTTGGTGGTCCCCTACAATGAGCAGTTCTTC. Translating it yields CASSSGLVVPYNEQFF. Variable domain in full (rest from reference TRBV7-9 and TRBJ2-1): DTGVSQNPRHKITKRGQNVTFRCDPISEHNRLYWYRQTLGQGPEFLTYFQNEAQLEKSRLLSDRFSAERPKGSFSTLEIQRTEQGDSAMYLCASSSGLVVPYNEQFFGPGTRLTVL.